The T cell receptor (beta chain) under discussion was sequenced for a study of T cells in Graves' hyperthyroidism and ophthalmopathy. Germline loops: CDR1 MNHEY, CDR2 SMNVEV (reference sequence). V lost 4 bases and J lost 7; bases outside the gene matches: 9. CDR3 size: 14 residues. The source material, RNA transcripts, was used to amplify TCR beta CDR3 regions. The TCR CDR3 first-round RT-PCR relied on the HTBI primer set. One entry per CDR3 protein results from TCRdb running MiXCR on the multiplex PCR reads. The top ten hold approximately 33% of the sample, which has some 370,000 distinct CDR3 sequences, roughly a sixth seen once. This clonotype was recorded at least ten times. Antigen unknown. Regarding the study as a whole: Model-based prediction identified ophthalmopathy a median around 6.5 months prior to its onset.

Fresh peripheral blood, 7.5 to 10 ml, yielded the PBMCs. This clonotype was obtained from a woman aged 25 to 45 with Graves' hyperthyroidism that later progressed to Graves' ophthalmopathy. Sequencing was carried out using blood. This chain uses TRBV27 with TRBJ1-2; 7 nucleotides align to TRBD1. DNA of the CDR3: TGTGCCAGCAGTTCCGAACAGGGGATAGGTGGCTACACCTTC. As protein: CASSSEQGIGGYTF.